The source of this TCR beta chain is a study of blood T cell repertoires in COVID-19. Study details: The United States, Italy and Spain were the sources of the acute and convalescent COVID-19 samples.

The ends lost 6 bases at V and 9 bases at J; junction bases unmatched: 11. This CDR3 contains 15 residues. Per germline, CDR1 ENHRY and CDR2 SYGVKD. TCRdb's copy holds only in-frame clones and misses some; the assay was immunoSEQ multiplex PCR. Found here are about 200,000 clones, roughly nine tenths of them singletons; the top ten hold 0.75% to 0.95%. This receptor was taken from a woman between 65 and 79 years old with acute or convalescent COVID-19. The rearrangement links TRBV10-3 to TRBJ2-1, with TRBD2 identical over 10 bases. The sample taken for sequencing was peripheral blood. The CDR3 protein is CAISSGTSGNSEQFF. The CDR3, as DNA: TGTGCCATCAGCTCCGGTACTAGCGGGAACAGTGAGCAGTTCTTC.